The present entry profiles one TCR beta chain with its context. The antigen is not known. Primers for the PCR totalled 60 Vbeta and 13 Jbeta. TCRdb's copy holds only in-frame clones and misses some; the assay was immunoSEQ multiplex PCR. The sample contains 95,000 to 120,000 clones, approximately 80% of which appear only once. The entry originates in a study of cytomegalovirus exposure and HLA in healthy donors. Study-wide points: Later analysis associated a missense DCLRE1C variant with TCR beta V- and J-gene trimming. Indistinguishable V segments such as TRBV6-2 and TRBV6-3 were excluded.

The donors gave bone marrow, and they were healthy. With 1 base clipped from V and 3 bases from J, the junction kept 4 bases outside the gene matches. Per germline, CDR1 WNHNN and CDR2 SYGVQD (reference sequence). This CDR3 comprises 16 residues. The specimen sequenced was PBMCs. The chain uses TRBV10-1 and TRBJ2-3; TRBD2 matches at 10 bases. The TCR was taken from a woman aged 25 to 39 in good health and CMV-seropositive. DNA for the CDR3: TGCGCCAGCAGTGAGTGTAGCGGGAGGATGACAGATACGCAGTATTTT. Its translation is CASSECSGRMTDTQYF.